This T cell receptor beta chain appears in the sequencing data of a study of human T cells and chemical hapten exposure. About the study: On about 2 cm by about 2 cm of upper inner arm skin, sensitization was performed with 2% DPC. General observations from the study: PT1 expanded TCR numbers rose with patch test score.

Per the study methods: Per sample, the median was 95,638 TCRs, with values from about 22,000 to 700,000. One entry per CDR3 protein results from TCRdb running MiXCR on the RACE reads. The V and J calls were not made by the authors but by TCRdb's processing. Seen here are around 360,000 distinct CDR3 sequences, around 6% observed once, and the top ten hold under 7%. This clonotype was observed a few times. Its antigen is currently unknown. Deletions cut 6 bases from V and 7 bases from J, with 13 bases between. CDR1 and CDR2 (germline): ENHRY, SYGVKD. This CDR3 spans 12 amino acids. Indicated time point: patch test 2, 6 weeks after DPC sensitization. Regarding treatment: therapeutic diphenylcyclopropenone sensitization with weekly scalp DPC. Unfractionated whole blood was the source from which total RNA was extracted.

The specimen comprised whole blood, sampled in connection with sensitization to the hapten diphenylcyclopropenone (DPC). This chain connects TRBV10-3 to TRBJ2-7; D gene unclear. The sequence came from a woman in her late teens or twenties with alopecia areata. Some clones in this sample may be carry-over from other donors' samples. The CDR3 sequence: CAISPIDGEQYF. In nucleotides, the CDR3 is TGTGCCATCAGCCCGATTGACGGTGAGCAGTACTTC.